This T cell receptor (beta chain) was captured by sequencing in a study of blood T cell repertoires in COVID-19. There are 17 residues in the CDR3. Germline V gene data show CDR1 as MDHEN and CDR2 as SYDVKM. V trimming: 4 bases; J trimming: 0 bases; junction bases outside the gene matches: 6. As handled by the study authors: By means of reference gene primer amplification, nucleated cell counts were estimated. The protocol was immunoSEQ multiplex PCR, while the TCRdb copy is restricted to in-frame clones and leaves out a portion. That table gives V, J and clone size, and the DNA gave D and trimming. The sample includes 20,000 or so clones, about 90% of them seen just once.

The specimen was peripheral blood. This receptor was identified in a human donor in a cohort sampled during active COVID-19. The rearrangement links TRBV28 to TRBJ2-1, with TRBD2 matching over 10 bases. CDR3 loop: CASSSRSGRSSYNEQFF. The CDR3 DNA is TGTGCCAGCAGTTCGCGTAGCGGGAGGAGCTCCTACAATGAGCAGTTCTTC.